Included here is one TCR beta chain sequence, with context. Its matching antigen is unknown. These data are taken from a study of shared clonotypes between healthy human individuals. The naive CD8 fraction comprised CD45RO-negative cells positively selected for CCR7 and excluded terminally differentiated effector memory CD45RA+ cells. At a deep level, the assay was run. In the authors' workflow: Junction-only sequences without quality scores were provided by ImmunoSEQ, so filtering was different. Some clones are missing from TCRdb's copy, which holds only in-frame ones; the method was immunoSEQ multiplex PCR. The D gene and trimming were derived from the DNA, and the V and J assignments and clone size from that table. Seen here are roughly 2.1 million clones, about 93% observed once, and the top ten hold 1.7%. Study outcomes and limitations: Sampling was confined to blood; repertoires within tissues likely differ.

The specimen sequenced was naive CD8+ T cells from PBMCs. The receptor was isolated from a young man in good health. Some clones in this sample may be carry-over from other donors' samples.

This CDR3 reads CASWNRARFEAFF. Written as DNA, the CDR3 is TGTGCCAGCTGGAACAGGGCCAGGTTCGAGGCTTTCTTT. The rearrangement uses TRBV6-5 and TRBJ1-1, with D perhaps matching TRBD1 (6 bases). The CDR3 consists of 13 residues. Germline V gives CDR1 MNHEY, CDR2 SVGAGI. The V end lost 8 bases, the J end lost 11 bases, and 21 bases lay between the germline ends.